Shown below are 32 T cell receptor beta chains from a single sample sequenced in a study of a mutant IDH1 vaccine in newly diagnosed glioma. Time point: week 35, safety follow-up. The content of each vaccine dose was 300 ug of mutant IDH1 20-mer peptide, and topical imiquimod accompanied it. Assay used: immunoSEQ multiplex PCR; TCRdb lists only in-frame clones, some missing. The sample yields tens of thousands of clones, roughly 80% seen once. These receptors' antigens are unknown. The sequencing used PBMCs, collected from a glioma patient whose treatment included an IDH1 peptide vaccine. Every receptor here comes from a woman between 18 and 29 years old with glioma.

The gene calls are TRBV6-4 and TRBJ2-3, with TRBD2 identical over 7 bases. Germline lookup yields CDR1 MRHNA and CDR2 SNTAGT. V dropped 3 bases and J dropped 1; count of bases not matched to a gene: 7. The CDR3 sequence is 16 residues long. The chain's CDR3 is CASSENRSGCTDTQYF. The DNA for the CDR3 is TGTGCCAGCAGTGAAAACCGTAGCGGGTGCACAGATACGCAGTATTTT.

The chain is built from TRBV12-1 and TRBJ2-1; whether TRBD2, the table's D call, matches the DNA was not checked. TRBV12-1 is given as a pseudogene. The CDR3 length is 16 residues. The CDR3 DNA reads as TGTGCCAGCAGCGCTCCAACTAGCGGGGCGTACAATGAGCAGTTCTTC. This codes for CASSAPTSGAYNEQFF.

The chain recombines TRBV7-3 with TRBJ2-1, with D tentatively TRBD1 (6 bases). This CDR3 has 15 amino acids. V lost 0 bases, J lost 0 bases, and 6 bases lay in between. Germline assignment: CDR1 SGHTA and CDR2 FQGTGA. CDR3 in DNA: TGTGCCAGCAGCTTAACAGGGGGCTCCTACAATGAGCAGTTCTTC. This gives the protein CASSLTGGSYNEQFF.

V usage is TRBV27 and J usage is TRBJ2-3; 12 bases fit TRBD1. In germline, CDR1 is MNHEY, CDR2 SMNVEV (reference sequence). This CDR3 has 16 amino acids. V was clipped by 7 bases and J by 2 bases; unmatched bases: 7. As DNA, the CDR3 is TGTGCCAGCATTCAGGGGGGACAGGGGGCCACAGATACGCAGTATTTT. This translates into CASIQGGQGATDTQYF.

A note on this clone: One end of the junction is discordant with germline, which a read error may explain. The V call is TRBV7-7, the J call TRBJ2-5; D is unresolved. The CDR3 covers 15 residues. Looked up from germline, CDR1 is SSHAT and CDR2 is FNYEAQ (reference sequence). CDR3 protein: CASSLNVGNQETQYF. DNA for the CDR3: TGTGCTAGCAGCTTAAATGTGGGGAACCAAGAGACCCAGTACTTC. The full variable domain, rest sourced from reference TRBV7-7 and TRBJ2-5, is GAGVSQSPRYKVTKRGQDVTLRCDPISSHATLYWYQQALGQGPEFLTYFNYEAQPDKSGLPSDRFSAERPEGSISTLTIQRTEQRDSAMYRCASSLNVGNQETQYFGPGTRLLVL.

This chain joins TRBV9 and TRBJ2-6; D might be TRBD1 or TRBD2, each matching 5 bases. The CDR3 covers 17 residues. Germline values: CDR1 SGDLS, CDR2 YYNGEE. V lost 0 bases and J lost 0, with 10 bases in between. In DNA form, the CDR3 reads TGTGCCAGCAGCGTAGAAGAAGGGACCTCTGGGGCCAACGTCCTGACTTTC. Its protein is CASSVEEGTSGANVLTF.

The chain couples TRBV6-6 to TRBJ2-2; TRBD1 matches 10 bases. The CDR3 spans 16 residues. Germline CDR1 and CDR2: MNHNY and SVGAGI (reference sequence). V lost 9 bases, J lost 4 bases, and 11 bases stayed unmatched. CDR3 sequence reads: CASVPGTGVGTGELFF. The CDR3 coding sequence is TGTGCCAGTGTACCCGGGACAGGGGTGGGCACCGGGGAGCTGTTTTTT.

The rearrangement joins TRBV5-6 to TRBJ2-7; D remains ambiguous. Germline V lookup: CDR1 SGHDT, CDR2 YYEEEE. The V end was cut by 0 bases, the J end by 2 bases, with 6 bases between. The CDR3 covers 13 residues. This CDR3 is CASSLGSAYEQYF. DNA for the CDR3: TGTGCCAGCAGCTTGGGGTCAGCCTACGAGCAGTACTTC.

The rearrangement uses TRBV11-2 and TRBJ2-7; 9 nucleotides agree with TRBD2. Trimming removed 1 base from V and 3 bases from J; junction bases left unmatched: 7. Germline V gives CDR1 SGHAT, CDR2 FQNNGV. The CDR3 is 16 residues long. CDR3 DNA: TGTGCCAGCAGCTTAGGCGGGACTAGCCGATACTACGAGCAGTACTTC. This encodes CASSLGGTSRYYEQYF.

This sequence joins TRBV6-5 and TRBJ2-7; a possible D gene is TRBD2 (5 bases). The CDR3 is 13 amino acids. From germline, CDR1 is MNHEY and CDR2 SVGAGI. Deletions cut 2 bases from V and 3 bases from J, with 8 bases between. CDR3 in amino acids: CASSYTEGYEQYF. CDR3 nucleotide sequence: TGTGCCAGCAGTTACACAGAGGGCTACGAGCAGTACTTC.

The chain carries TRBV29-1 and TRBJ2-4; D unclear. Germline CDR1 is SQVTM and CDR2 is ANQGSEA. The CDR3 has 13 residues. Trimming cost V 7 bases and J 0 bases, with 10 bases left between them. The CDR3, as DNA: TGCAGCGCGGCCGTTGGAGCCAAAAACATTCAGTACTTC. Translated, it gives CSAAVGAKNIQYF.

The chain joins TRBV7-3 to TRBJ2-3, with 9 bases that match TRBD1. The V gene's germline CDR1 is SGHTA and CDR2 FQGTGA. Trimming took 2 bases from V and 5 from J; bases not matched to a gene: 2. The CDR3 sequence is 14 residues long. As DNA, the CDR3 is TGTGCCAGCAGCTTATCGGGACAGGGAGATACGCAGTATTTT. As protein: CASSLSGQGDTQYF.

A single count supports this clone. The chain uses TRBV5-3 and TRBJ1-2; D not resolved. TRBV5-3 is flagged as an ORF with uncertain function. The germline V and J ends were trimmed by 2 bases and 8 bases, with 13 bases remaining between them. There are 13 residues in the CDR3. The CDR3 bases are TGTGCCAGAAGCTTCAGACCCTTGGGGGGCTACACCTTC. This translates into CARSFRPLGGYTF.

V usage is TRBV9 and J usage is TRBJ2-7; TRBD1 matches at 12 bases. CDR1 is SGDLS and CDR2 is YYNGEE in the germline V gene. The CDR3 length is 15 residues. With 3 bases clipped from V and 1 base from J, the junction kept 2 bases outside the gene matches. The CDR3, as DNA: TGTGCCAGCAGCGGGGGACAGGGGGCTTCCTACGAGCAGTACTTC. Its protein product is CASSGGQGASYEQYF.

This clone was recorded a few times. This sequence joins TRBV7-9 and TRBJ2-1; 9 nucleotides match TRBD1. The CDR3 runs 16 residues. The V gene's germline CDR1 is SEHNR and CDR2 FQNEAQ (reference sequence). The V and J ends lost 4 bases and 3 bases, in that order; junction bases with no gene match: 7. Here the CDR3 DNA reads TGTGCCAGCAGCTCCGGTTGGGGACAGGGCTACAATGAGCAGTTCTTC. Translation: CASSSGWGQGYNEQFF. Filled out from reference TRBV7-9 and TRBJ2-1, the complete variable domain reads DTGVSQNPRHKITKRGQNVTFRCDPISEHNRLYWYRQTLGQGPEFLTYFQNEAQLEKSRLLSDRFSAERPKGSFSTLEIQRTEQGDSAMYLCASSSGWGQGYNEQFFGPGTRLTVL.

The CDR3 is CASSLNGQGPYEQYF. The CDR3 DNA follows: TGTGCCAGCAGCTTAAATGGGCAGGGTCCCTACGAGCAGTACTTC. V and J are TRBV11-2 and TRBJ2-7, with D perhaps TRBD1 (5 bases). Trimming removed 2 bases at V and 2 bases at J, with 13 bases between. CDR1 and CDR2 (germline): SGHAT, FQNNGV. The CDR3 runs 15 residues.

The CDR3 is CASSEYEGQYF. For the CDR3, the DNA is TGTGCCAGCAGTGAATATGAGGGACAGTACTTC. The V gene is TRBV25-1, the J gene TRBJ2-7, with D maybe TRBD2 (5 bases). There are 11 residues in the CDR3. V lost 0 bases and J 10 bases, leaving 7 bases between the germline ends. Germline V gene data show CDR1 as MGHDK and CDR2 as SYGVNS.

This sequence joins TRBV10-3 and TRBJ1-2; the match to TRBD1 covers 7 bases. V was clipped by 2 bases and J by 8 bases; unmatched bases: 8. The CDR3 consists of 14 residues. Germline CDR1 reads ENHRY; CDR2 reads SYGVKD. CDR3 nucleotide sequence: TGTGCCATCAGTGAGAACAGGGGCGCGGGGGGCTACACCTTC. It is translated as CAISENRGAGGYTF.

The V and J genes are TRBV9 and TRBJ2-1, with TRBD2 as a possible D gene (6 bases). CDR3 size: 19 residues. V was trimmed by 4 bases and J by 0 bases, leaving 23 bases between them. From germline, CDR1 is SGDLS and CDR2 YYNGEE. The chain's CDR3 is CASSSSLPGLGNSYNEQFF. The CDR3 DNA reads TGTGCCAGCAGCTCCAGCCTACCGGGACTGGGGAACTCCTACAATGAGCAGTTCTTC.

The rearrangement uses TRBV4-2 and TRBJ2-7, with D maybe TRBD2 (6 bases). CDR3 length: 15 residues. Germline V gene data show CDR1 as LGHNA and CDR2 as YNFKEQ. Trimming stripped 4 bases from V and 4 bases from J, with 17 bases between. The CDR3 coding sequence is TGTGCCAGCAGCCCAGCGGGCGGGGTGGGATACGAGCAGTACTTC. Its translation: CASSPAGGVGYEQYF.

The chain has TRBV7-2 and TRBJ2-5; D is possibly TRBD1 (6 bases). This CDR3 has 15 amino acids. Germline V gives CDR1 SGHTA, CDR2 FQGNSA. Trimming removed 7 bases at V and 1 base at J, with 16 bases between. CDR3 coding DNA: TGTGCCAGCACACTAAGGGGGTTAGGCCAAGAGACCCAGTACTTC. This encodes CASTLRGLGQETQYF.

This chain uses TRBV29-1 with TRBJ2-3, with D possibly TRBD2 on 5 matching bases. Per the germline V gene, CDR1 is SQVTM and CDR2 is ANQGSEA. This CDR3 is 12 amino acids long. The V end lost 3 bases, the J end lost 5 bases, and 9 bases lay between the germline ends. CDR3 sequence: CSVDPGGDTQYF. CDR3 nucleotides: TGCAGCGTTGATCCCGGAGGAGATACGCAGTATTTT.

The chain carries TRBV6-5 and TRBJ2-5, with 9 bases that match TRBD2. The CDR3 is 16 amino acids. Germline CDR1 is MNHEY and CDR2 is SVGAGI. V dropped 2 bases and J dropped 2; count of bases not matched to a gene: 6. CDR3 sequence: CASSYGVAGEQETQYF. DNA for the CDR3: TGTGCCAGCAGTTACGGTGTAGCGGGGGAACAAGAGACCCAGTACTTC.

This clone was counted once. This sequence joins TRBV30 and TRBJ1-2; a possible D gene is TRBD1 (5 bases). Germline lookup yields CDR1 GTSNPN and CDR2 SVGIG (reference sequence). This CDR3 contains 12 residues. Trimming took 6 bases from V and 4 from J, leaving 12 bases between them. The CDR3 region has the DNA TGTGCCTGTACTCGGGGGGGCTATGGCTACACCTTC. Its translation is CACTRGGYGYTF.

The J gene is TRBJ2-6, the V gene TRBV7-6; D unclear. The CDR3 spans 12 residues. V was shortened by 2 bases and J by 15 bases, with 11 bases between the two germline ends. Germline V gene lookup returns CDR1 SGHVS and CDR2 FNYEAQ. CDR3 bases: TGTGCCAGCAGCTTATCCCTTCCGCCCCTGACTTTC. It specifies CASSLSLPPLTF.

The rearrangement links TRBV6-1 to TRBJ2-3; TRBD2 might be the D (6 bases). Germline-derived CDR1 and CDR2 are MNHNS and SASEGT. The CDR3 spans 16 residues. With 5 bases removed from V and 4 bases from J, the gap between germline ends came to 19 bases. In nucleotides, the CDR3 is TGTGCCAGCAGTCAAGACTCAGGGAGGTCCGCAGATACGCAGTATTTT. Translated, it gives CASSQDSGRSADTQYF.

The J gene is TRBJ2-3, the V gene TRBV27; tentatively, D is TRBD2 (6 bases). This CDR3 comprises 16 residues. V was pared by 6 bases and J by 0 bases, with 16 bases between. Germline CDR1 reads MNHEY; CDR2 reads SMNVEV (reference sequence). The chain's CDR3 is CASSRRDSSSTDTQYF. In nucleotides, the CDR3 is TGTGCCAGCAGCCGACGGGACTCCTCTAGCACAGATACGCAGTATTTT.

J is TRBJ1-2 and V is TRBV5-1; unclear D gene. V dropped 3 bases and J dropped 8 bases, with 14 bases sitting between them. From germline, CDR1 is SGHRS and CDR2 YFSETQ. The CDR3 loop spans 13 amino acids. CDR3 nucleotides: TGCGCCAGCAGCTCGAGCGTCGCGGGGGGCTACACCTTC. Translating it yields CASSSSVAGGYTF.

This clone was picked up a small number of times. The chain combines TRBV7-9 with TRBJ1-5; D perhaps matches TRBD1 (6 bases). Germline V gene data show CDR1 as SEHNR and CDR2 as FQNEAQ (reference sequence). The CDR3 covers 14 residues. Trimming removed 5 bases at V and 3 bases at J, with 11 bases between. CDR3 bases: TGTGCCAGCAGCACAACAGGGTCCAATCAGCCCCAGCATTTT. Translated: CASSTTGSNQPQHF.

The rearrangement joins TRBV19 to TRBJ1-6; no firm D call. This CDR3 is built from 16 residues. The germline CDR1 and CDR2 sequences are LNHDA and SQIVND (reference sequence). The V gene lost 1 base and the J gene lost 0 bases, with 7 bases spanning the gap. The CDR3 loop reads CASSIARSSYNSPLHF. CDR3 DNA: TGTGCCAGTAGTATAGCTCGGAGCTCCTATAATTCACCCCTCCACTTT.

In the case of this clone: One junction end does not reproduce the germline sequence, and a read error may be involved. This CDR3 reads CASRLGDSYQETQYF. DNA of the CDR3: TGCGCCAGCAGGTTGGGGGACAGCTACCAAGAGACCCAGTACTTC. The chain combines TRBV5-1 with TRBJ2-5; the match to TRBD1 covers 7 bases. Germline-derived CDR1 and CDR2 are SGHRS and YFSETQ. The CDR3 has 15 amino acids.

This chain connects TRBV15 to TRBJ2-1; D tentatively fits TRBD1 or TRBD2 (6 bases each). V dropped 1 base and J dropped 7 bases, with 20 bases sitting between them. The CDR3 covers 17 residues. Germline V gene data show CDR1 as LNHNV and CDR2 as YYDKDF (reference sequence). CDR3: CATSRGFLAKGGNEQFF. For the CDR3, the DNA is TGTGCCACCAGCAGAGGGTTCCTAGCAAAAGGGGGGAATGAGCAGTTCTTC.